This TCR beta chain was identified during a study of control samples from healthy donors and cancer patients (TCRdb year 2020). Libraries were constructed by the immunoSEQ multiplex PCR assay. TCRdb took this table from immuneACCESS and kept in-frame rearrangements with V and J called. Such tables lack part of the clones; where checked against another copy, unresolved V genes explain under half of the gap, and the rest is unexplained. The sample table contains about 89,000 clones; only one count was recorded for under 90% of them. The leading ten clones occupy roughly 2.1% of the sample. To note about this clone: The antigen it recognizes is unknown. No much larger clone is present one base from it, and per-base qualities are unavailable.

The sequence came from a woman in her thirties or forties in good health. Material for sequencing was blood.

The sequenced DNA is TGTGCCAGCAGCCAAGTACTTACGTCCGATAGCAATCAGCCCCAGCATTTT. This yields the protein CASSQVLTSDSNQPQHF. The rearranged chain carries TRBV3-1 (or the pseudogene TRBV3-2) and TRBJ1-5; the D gene lacks a confident call. Counted from cysteine to phenylalanine, this CDR3 has 17 amino acids. The kept DNA is CDR3 alone, 51 bases in frame from the first base. Relative to germline, V is 1 base shorter and J is 0 bases shorter, with 13 bases between their ends. CDR1 LGHDT and CDR2 YNNKEL are derived from the germline V gene (reference sequence).